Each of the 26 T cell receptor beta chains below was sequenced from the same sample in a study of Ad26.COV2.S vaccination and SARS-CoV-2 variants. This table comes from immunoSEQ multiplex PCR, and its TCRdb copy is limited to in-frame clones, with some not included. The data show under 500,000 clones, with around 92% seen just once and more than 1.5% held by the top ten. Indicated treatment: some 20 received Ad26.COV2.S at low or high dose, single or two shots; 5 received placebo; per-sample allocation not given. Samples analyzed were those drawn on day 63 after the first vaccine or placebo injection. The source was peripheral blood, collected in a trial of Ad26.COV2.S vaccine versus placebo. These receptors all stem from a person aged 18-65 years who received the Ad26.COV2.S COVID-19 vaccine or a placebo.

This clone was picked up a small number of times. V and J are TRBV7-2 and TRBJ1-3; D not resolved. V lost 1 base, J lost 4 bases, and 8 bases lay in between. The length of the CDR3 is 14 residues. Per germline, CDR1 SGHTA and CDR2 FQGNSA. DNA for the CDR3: TGTGCCAGCAGCTTAGTCCCAGCAGGAAACACCATATATTTT. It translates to CASSLVPAGNTIYF.

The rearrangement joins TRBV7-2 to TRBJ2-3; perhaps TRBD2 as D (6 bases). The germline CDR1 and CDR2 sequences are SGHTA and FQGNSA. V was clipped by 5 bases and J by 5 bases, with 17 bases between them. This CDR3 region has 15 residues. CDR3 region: CASSPRGAGKDTQYF. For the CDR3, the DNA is TGTGCCAGCAGCCCCCGCGGGGCCGGGAAAGATACGCAGTATTTT.

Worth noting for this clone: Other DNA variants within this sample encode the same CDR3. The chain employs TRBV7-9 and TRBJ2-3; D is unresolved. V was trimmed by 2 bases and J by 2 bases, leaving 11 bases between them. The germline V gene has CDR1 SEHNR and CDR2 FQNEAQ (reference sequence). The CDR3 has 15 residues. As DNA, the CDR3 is TGTGCCAGCAGCTTACTACTGGCGTCCACAGATACGCAGTATTTT. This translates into CASSLLLASTDTQYF. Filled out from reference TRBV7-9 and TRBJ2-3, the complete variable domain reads DTGVSQNPRHKITKRGQNVTFRCDPISEHNRLYWYRQTLGQGPEFLTYFQNEAQLEKSRLLSDRFSAERPKGSFSTLEIQRTEQGDSAMYLCASSLLLASTDTQYFGPGTRLTVL.

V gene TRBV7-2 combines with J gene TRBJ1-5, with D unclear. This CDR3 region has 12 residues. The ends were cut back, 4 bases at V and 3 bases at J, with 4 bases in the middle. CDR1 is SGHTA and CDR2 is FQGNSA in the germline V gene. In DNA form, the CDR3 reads TGTGCCAGCAGCTCATTCAATCAGCCCCAGCATTTT. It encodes CASSSFNQPQHF.

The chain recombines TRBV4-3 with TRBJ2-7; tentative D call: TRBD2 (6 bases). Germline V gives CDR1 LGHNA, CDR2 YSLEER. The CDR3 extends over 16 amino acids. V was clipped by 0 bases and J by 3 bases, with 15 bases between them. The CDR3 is CASSQDLGGTIYEQYF. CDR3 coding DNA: TGCGCCAGCAGCCAAGATCTCGGAGGGACCATCTACGAGCAGTACTTC.

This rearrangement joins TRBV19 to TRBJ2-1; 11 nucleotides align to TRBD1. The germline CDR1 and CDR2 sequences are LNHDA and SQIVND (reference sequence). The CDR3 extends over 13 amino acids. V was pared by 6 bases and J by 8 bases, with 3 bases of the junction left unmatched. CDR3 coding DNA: TGTGCCAGTAGGGACAGGGGGCATTATGAGCAGTTCTTC. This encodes CASRDRGHYEQFF.

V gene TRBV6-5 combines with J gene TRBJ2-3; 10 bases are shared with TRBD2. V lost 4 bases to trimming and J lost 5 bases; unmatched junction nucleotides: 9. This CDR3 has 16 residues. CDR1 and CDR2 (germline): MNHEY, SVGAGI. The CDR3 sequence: CASSFLAGAAVDTQYF. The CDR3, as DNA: TGTGCCAGCAGTTTCCTAGCGGGGGCGGCAGTAGATACGCAGTATTTT.

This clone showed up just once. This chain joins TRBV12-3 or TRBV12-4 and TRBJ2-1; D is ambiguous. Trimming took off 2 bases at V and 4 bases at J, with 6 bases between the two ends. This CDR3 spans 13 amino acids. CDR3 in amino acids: CASSLNVYNEQFF. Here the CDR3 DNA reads TGTGCCAGCAGTTTAAACGTATACAATGAGCAGTTCTTC.

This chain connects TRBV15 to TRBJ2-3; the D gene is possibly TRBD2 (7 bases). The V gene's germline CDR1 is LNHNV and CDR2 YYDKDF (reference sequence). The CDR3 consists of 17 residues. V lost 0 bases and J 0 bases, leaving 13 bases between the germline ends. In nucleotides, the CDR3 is TGTGCCACCAGCAGAGATGTGGGGGGGCCAAGCACAGATACGCAGTATTTT. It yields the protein CATSRDVGGPSTDTQYF. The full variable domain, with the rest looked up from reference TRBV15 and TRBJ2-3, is DAMVIQNPRYQVTQFGKPVTLSCSQTLNHNVMYWYQQKSSQAPKLLFHYYDKDFNNEADTPDNFQSRRPNTSFCFLDIRSPGLGDTAMYLCATSRDVGGPSTDTQYFGPGTRLTVL.

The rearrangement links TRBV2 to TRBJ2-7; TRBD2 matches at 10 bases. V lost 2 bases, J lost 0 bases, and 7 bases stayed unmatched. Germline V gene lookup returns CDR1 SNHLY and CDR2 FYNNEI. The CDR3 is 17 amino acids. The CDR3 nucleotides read TGTGCCAGCAGTGAACTCGGACTAGCGGTCTTCTCCTACGAGCAGTACTTC. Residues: CASSELGLAVFSYEQYF.

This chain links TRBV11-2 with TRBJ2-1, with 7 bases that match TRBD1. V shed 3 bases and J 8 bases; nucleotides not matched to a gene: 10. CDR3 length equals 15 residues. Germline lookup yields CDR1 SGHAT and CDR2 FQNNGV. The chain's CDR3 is CASSFGARGGDEQFF. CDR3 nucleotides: TGTGCCAGCAGCTTCGGGGCTAGAGGGGGCGATGAGCAGTTCTTC.

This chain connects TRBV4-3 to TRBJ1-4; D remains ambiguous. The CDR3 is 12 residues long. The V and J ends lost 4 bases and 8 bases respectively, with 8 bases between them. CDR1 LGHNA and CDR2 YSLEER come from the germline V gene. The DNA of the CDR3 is TGCGCCAGCAGCCCCTCCGGGGAAAAACTGTTTTTT. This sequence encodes CASSPSGEKLFF.

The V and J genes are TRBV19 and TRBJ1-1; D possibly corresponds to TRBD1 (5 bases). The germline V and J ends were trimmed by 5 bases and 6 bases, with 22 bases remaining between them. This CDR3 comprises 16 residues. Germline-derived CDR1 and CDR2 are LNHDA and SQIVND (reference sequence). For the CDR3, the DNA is TGTGCCAGTAGTGCGTTCCCGCAGGGTTTCAACTCTGAAGCTTTCTTT. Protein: CASSAFPQGFNSEAFF.

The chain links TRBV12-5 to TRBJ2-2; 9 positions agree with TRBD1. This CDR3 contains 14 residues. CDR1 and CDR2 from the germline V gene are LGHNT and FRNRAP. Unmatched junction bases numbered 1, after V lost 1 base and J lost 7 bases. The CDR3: CASGLDRGRGELFF. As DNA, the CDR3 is TGTGCTAGTGGTTTGGACAGGGGGCGCGGGGAGCTGTTTTTT.

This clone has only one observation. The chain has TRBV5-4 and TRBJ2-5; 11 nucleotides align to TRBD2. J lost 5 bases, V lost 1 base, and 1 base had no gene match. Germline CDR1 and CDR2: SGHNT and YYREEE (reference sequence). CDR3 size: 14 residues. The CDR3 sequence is CASSLSSGGETQYF. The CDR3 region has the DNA TGTGCCAGCAGCTTGTCTAGCGGGGGGGAGACCCAGTACTTC.

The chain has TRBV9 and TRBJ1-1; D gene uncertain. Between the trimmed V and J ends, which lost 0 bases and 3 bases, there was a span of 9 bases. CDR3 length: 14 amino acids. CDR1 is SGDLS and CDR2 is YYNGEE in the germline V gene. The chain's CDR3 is CASSVGGFDTEAFF. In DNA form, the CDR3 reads TGTGCCAGCAGCGTAGGAGGGTTCGACACTGAAGCTTTCTTT.

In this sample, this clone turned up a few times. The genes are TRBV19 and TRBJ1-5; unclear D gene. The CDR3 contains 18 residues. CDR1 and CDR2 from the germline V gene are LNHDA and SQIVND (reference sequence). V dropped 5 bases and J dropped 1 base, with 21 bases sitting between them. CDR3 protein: CASSGRPRDLLSNQPQHF. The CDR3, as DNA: TGTGCCAGTAGTGGTCGGCCCAGAGACCTACTAAGCAATCAGCCCCAGCATTTT.

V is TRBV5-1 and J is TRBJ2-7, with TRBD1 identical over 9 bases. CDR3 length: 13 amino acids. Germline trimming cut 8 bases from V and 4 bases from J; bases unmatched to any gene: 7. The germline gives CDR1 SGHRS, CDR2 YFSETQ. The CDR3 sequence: CASSTGGSYEQYF. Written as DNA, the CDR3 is TGCGCCAGTTCTACAGGGGGCTCATACGAGCAGTACTTC.

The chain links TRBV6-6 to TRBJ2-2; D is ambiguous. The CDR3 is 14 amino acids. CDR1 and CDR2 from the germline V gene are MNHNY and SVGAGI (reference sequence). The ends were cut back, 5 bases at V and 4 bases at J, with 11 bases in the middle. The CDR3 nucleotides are TGTGCCAGCAGTCCGGACGGTATCACCGGGGAGCTGTTTTTT. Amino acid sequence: CASSPDGITGELFF.

The DNA of the CDR3 is TGTGCCAGCAGTTCCCCACAGGGTCTGGCTTTCTTT. Protein: CASSSPQGLAFF. The rearrangement joins TRBV6-6 to TRBJ1-1; TRBD1 is a possible D gene (6 bases). The germline CDR1 and CDR2 sequences are MNHNY and SVGAGI (reference sequence). This CDR3 spans 12 amino acids. V was shortened by 4 bases and J by 11 bases, with 14 bases between the two germline ends.

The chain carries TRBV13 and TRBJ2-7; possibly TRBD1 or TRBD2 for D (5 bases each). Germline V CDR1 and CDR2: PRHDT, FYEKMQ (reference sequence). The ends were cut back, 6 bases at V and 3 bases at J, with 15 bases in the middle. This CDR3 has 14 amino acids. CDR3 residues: CASSHVRGDYEQYF. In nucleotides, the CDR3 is TGTGCCAGCAGTCACGTCCGGGGCGACTACGAGCAGTACTTC.

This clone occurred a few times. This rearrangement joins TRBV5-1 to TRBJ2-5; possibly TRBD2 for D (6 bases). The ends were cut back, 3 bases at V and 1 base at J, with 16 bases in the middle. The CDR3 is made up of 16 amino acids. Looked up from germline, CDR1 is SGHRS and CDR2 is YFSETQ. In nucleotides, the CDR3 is TGCGCCAGCAGCTCGGATGGGGGGTTCAGCCAAGAGACCCAGTACTTC. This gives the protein CASSSDGGFSQETQYF.

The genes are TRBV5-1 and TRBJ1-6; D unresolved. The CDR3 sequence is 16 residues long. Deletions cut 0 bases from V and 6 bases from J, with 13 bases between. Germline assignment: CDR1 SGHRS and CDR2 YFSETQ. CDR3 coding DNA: TGCGCCAGCAGCTTGGGGGTATTGCGGGTTAATTCACCCCTCCACTTT. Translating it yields CASSLGVLRVNSPLHF.

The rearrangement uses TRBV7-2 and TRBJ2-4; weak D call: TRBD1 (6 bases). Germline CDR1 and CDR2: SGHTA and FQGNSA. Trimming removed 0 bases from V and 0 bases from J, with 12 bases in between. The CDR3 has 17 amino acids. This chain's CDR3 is CASSLAGAAGAKNIQYF. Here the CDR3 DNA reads TGTGCCAGCAGCTTAGCGGGGGCCGCAGGAGCCAAAAACATTCAGTACTTC.

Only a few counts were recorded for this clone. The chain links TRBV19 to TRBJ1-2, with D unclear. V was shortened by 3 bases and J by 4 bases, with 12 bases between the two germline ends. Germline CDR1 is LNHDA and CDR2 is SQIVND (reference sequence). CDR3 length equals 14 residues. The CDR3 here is CASSIIGLGYGYTF. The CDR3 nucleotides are TGTGCCAGTAGTATTATCGGTCTCGGCTATGGCTACACCTTC.

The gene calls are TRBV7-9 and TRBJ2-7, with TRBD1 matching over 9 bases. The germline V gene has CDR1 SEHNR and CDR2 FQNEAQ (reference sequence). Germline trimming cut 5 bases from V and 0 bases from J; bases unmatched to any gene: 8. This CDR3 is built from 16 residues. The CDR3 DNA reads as TGTGCCAGCAGCCCCTTGGACAGGGGACTCTCCTACGAGCAGTACTTC. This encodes CASSPLDRGLSYEQYF.